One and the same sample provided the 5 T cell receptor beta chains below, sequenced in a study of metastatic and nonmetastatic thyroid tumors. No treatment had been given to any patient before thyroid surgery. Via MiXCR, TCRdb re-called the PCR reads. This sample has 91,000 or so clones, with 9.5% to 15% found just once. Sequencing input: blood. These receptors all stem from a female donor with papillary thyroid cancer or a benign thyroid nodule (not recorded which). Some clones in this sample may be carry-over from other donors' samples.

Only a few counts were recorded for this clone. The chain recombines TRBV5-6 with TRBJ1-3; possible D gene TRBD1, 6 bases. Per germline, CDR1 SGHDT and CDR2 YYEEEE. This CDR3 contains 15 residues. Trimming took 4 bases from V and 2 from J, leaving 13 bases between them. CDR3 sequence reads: CASSPAGAAGNTIYF. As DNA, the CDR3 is TGTGCCAGCAGCCCAGCGGGGGCGGCTGGAAACACCATATATTTT.

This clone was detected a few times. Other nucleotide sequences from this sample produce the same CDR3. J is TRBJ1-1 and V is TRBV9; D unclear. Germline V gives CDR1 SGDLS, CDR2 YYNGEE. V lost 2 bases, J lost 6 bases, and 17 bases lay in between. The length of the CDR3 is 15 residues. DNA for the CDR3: TGTGCCAGCAGCGTGGCGGTTTCCCTTAACCCTGAAGCTTTCTTT. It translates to CASSVAVSLNPEAFF.

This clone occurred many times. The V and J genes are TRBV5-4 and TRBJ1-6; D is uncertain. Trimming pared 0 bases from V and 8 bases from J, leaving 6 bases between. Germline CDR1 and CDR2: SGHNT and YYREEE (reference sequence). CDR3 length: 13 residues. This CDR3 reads CASSLDRYSPLHF. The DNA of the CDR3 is TGTGCCAGCAGCTTGGACAGATATTCACCCCTCCACTTT. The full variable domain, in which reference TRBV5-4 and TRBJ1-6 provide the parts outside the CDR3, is ETGVTQSPTHLIKTRGQQVTLRCSSQSGHNTVSWYQQALGQGPQFIFQYYREEENGRGNFPPRFSGLQFPNYSSELNVNALELDDSALYLCASSLDRYSPLHFGNGTRLTVT.

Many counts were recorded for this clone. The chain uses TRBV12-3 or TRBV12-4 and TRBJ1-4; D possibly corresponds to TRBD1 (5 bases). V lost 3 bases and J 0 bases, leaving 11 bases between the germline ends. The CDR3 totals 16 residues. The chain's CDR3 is CASSFAGAATNEKLFF. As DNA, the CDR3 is TGTGCCAGCAGTTTTGCTGGGGCTGCAACTAATGAAAAACTGTTTTTT.

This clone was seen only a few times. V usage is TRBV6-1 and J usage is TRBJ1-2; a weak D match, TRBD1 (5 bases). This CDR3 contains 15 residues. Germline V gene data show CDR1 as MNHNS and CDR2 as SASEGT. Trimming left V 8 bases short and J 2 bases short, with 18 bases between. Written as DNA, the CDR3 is TGTGCCAGCGCCCAAATCGACAGATCGAACTATGGCTACACCTTC. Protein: CASAQIDRSNYGYTF.